Listed below are T cell receptor beta chains from one sample, sequenced in a study of shared clonotypes between healthy human individuals. Sequenced by immunoSEQ multiplex PCR; TCRdb stores in-frame clones only, minus some. This table has 1.6 million or so clones, about 98.5% appearing once. The specimen sequenced was naive CD4+ T cells sorted from blood. The receptors originated from a man aged 25-45 years in good health. Each CDR3 is given with its conserved first and last residue. The order of the fields is V gene, J gene, clone size, D gene, CDR3 protein, CDR3 DNA. The D gene is left open where the match is weak. Clone size is not always given. Where it is, it says once, few, many or a class for expanded clones.

TRBV28	TRBJ1-4	once	.	CASSTSRAHKKLFF	TGTGCCAGCAGTACATCCCGGGCCCATAAAAAACTGTTTTTT
TRBV5-4	TRBJ2-7	.	.	CASSYVYEQYF	TGTGCCAGCAGTTACGTCTACGAGCAGTACTTC
TRBV28	TRBJ1-5	.	.	CASSHIIYSNQPQHF	TGTGCCAGCAGCCACATTATTTATAGCAATCAGCCCCAGCATTTT
TRBV7-2	TRBJ2-1	.	.	CASSTSTGPNNEQFF	TGTGCCAGCAGCACTTCGACAGGCCCAAACAATGAGCAGTTCTTC
TRBV6-5	TRBJ2-7	.	TRBD2	CASSHRGVYEQYF	TGTGCCAGCAGCCACCGGGGGGTCTACGAGCAGTACTTC
TRBV5-4	TRBJ2-3	.	.	CASSRGTDTQYF	TGTGCCAGCAGCCGAGGGACAGATACGCAGTATTTT
TRBV7-3	TRBJ2-2	.	TRBD2	CASSLSHLAGGDANTGELFF	TGTGCCAGCAGCTTATCCCACTTAGCGGGAGGCGACGCGAACACCGGGGAGCTGTTTTTT
TRBV6-1	TRBJ2-3	.	.	CASSLKAATDTQYF	TGTGCCAGCAGTTTAAAGGCCGCCACAGATACGCAGTATTTT
TRBV18	TRBJ2-5	.	TRBD1	CASSPTGGPVKDADKTQYF	TGTGCCAGCTCACCCACAGGGGGCCCCGTTAAAGATGCAGATAAGACCCAGTACTTC
TRBV29-1	TRBJ1-2	.	.	CSVRPGGYGYTF	TGCAGCGTTCGACCTGGGGGCTATGGCTACACCTTC
TRBV5-4	TRBJ2-1	once	TRBD2	CASSLPKAGGSYNEQFF	TGTGCCAGCAGCTTGCCTAAGGCGGGAGGCTCCTACAATGAGCAGTTCTTC
TRBV9	TRBJ2-1	.	.	CASSVKGGQYNEQFF	TGTGCCAGCAGCGTCAAAGGGGGTCAATACAATGAGCAGTTCTTC
TRBV5-1	TRBJ2-7	once	.	CASSLTGLSYEQYF	TGCGCCAGCAGCTTAACGGGACTCTCCTACGAGCAGTACTTC
TRBV9	TRBJ2-7	.	.	CASSPPRGDSLVF	TGTGCCAGCAGCCCACCCCGCGGAGACTCCCTAGTCTTC
TRBV4-2	TRBJ2-5	.	TRBD2	CASSQVSLAGGKSLETQYF	TGTGCCAGCAGCCAAGTATCTCTAGCGGGAGGGAAGTCTTTAGAGACCCAGTACTTC
TRBV2	TRBJ2-2	.	.	CASNALGILGELFF	TGTGCCAGCAACGCACTAGGAATCCTCGGGGAGCTGTTTTTT
TRBV9	TRBJ2-5	.	TRBD2	CASRRLAGTGPQYF	TGTGCCAGCAGGAGACTAGCGGGGACCGGGCCCCAGTACTTC
TRBV28	TRBJ2-7	.	.	CASSRRGAKNYEQYF	TGTGCCAGCAGCAGGCGAGGGGCGAAAAATTACGAGCAGTACTTC
TRBV9	TRBJ2-1	.	TRBD2	CASSGGTSGMNEQFF	TGTGCCAGCAGCGGCGGGACTAGCGGGATGAATGAGCAGTTCTTC
TRBV14	TRBJ2-3	.	TRBD1	CASSHPGTGTDTQYF	TGTGCCAGCAGCCACCCTGGGACAGGCACAGATACGCAGTATTTT
TRBV6-5	TRBJ2-1	.	TRBD1	CASSYRTGNEQFF	TGTGCCAGCAGTTACCGGACAGGAAATGAGCAGTTCTTC
TRBV14	TRBJ2-3	.	.	CASSQVLGGAADTQYF	TGTGCCAGCAGCCAAGTCCTGGGTGGTGCGGCAGATACGCAGTATTTT
TRBV28	TRBJ2-1	.	TRBD2	CASSSGLVNEQFF	TGTGCCAGCAGTTCGGGACTAGTCAATGAGCAGTTCTTC
TRBV7-2	TRBJ2-7	.	TRBD1	CASSTYRGYEQYF	TGTGCCAGCAGCACATACAGGGGCTACGAGCAGTACTTC
TRBV5-5	TRBJ2-2	.	TRBD2	CASSPLTSGRSIPGELFF	TGTGCCAGCAGCCCCTTGACTAGCGGGAGGAGTATTCCCGGGGAGCTGTTTTTT
TRBV27	TRBJ1-5	.	.	CASSLRQFNQPQHF	TGTGCCAGCAGTTTACGGCAATTCAATCAGCCCCAGCATTTT
TRBV7-2	TRBJ2-1	.	TRBD2	CASSLVIGQRGTPYNEQFF	TGTGCCAGCAGCTTAGTGATCGGGCAGCGGGGGACTCCTTACAATGAGCAGTTCTTC
TRBV7-6	TRBJ2-1	.	.	CASSFDLNEQFF	TGTGCCAGCAGCTTTGACCTCAATGAGCAGTTCTTC
TRBV5-4	TRBJ2-5	.	.	CASRSQETQYF	TGTGCCAGCAGATCACAAGAGACCCAGTACTTC
TRBV9	TRBJ2-3	.	.	CASSGPERGLTQYF	TGTGCCAGCAGCGGGCCCGAGAGAGGCCTTACGCAGTATTTT
TRBV21-1	TRBJ2-7	.	.	CASSKTGIFSYEQYF	TGTGCCAGCAGCAAGACAGGGATTTTCTCCTACGAGCAGTACTTC
TRBV18	TRBJ1-5	.	TRBD1	CASSPGTGNNQPQHF	TGTGCCAGCTCACCCGGGACAGGGAACAATCAGCCCCAGCATTTT
TRBV9	TRBJ2-7	.	TRBD1	CASSVGDRGLSYEQYF	TGTGCCAGCAGCGTAGGGGACAGGGGGCTTTCCTACGAGCAGTACTTC
TRBV28	TRBJ2-7	.	TRBD1	CASRSGGVYEQYF	TGTGCCAGTCGATCAGGGGGCGTCTACGAGCAGTACTTC
TRBV28	TRBJ2-2	.	.	CASSLLAAGGELFF	TGTGCCAGCAGTTTGCTTGCGGCAGGCGGGGAGCTGTTTTTT
TRBV7-2	TRBJ1-1	.	.	CASSYTLNTEAFF	TGTGCCAGCAGCTACACACTGAACACTGAAGCTTTCTTT
TRBV7-2	TRBJ2-7	.	TRBD2	CASSPGLAGVEQYF	TGTGCCAGCAGCCCGGGACTAGCGGGAGTCGAGCAGTACTTC
TRBV10-3	TRBJ1-5	.	TRBD1	CAIRAGTAGWPQHF	TGTGCCATCAGGGCCGGGACAGCAGGGTGGCCCCAGCATTTT
TRBV5-1	TRBJ2-2	.	.	CASSPGAGRKTGELFF	TGCGCCAGCAGCCCGGGTGCAGGGCGAAAGACCGGGGAGCTGTTTTTT
TRBV7-6	TRBJ2-7	once	.	CASSLRGGGYEQYF	TGTGCCAGCAGCTTAAGGGGTGGCGGCTACGAGCAGTACTTC
TRBV6-1	TRBJ1-1	.	TRBD1	CASSIQGYTEAFF	TGTGCCAGCAGTATACAGGGGTACACTGAAGCTTTCTTT
TRBV5-1	TRBJ1-1	.	.	CASSLGLNTEAFF	TGCGCCAGCAGCCTCGGGCTGAACACTGAAGCTTTCTTT
TRBV18	TRBJ1-2	.	TRBD1	CASSPYSVQGAVYGYTF	TGTGCCAGCTCACCATACTCAGTCCAGGGGGCGGTCTATGGCTACACCTTC
TRBV2	TRBJ1-1	.	.	CASSEEVNTEAFF	TGTGCCAGCAGTGAAGAAGTGAACACTGAAGCTTTCTTT
TRBV28	TRBJ2-1	.	.	CASRPLPAEWNEQFF	TGTGCCAGCAGACCCCTACCAGCTGAGTGGAATGAGCAGTTCTTC